The 8 T cell receptor beta chains below were found in one sample sequenced in a study of cytomegalovirus exposure and HLA in healthy donors. Primers: 60 Vbeta forward and 13 Jbeta reverse. This table comes from immunoSEQ multiplex PCR, and its TCRdb copy is limited to in-frame clones, with some not included. The data hold some 160,000 clones, with about 85% observed a single time. Sample: PBMCs. These receptors were collected from a man between 50 and 59 years old in good health and CMV-seropositive.

This clone was seen more than once but under ten times. The chain links TRBV21-1 to TRBJ1-3; the table's D call, TRBD1, has no DNA check behind it. TRBV21-1 is a pseudogene. The CDR3 is 18 residues long. The CDR3, as DNA: TGTGCCAGCAGGGGGCACTTATTTACAGGGGCGACTGGAAACACCATATATTTT. Translating gives CASRGHLFTGATGNTIYF.

The chain couples TRBV5-4 to TRBJ1-1; D possibly corresponds to TRBD1 (5 bases). Trimming stripped 4 bases from V and 2 bases from J, with 12 bases between. In germline, CDR1 is SGHNT, CDR2 YYREEE (reference sequence). The CDR3 length is 14 residues. CDR3 sequence: CASSVDSKNTEAFF. DNA for the CDR3: TGTGCCAGCAGCGTCGACAGCAAAAACACTGAAGCTTTCTTT.

The J gene is TRBJ2-1, the V gene TRBV11-2, with TRBD2 as a possible D gene (5 bases). This CDR3 is 12 amino acids long. Germline V gene sequence: CDR1 SGHAT, CDR2 FQNNGV. Trimming removed 5 bases at V and 7 bases at J, with 9 bases between. The CDR3 protein is CASSRTSNEQFF. The DNA of the CDR3 is TGTGCCAGCAGCCGGACTTCGAATGAGCAGTTCTTC.

The chain's CDR3 is CASSQGASGRGDEQFF. CDR3 bases: TGCGCCAGCAGCCAAGGGGCAAGCGGGAGAGGCGATGAGCAGTTCTTC. This chain uses TRBV4-3 with TRBJ2-1; 8 nucleotides agree with TRBD2. This CDR3 is 16 amino acids long. In germline, CDR1 is LGHNA, CDR2 YSLEER. V gave up 1 base and J gave up 8 bases; unmatched junction bases: 10.

The chain carries TRBV28 and TRBJ1-5; D may be TRBD1 (5 bases). Trimming stripped 2 bases from V and 0 bases from J, with 8 bases between. Germline V gene data show CDR1 as MDHEN and CDR2 as SYDVKM. This CDR3 spans 15 amino acids. In nucleotides, the CDR3 is TGTGCCAGCAGTTTAAGGGGTTATAGCAATCAGCCCCAGCATTTT. It specifies CASSLRGYSNQPQHF.

The chain links TRBV28 to TRBJ2-7; 9 bases line up with TRBD1. With V trimmed by 11 bases and J by 2 bases, 10 bases remained unmatched. CDR1 is MDHEN, CDR2 SYDVKM, per germline. CDR3 length: 14 residues. CDR3: CAAQSRDRAYEQYF. CDR3 nucleotides: TGTGCCGCTCAATCCCGGGACAGGGCCTACGAGCAGTACTTC.

CDR3 protein: CASSLRLTSGGSYNEQFF. For the CDR3, the DNA is TGTGCCAGCAGCCTAAGGCTAACTAGCGGGGGGTCCTACAATGAGCAGTTCTTC. The chain combines TRBV11-2 with TRBJ2-1; 12 nucleotides match TRBD2. This CDR3 comprises 18 residues. Per germline, CDR1 SGHAT and CDR2 FQNNGV. V lost 5 bases and J lost 1; bases outside the gene matches: 9.

This chain joins TRBV6-6 and TRBJ1-3; D remains ambiguous. The ends were cut back, 3 bases at V and 3 bases at J, with 3 bases in the middle. This CDR3 has 12 amino acids. Germline CDR1 reads MNHNY; CDR2 reads SVGAGI (reference sequence). As DNA, the CDR3 is TGTGCCAGCAGTTATTATGGAAACACCATATATTTT. It translates to CASSYYGNTIYF.